This entry lists 32 T cell receptor beta chains sequenced from one sample in a study of regulatory T cells in long-lasting Graves disease. Arm-PCR with iRepertoire HTBI primers amplified the CDR3 regions for these TCR beta libraries. TCRdb used MiXCR to reprocess the multiplex PCR reads, holding one entry per CDR3 protein. The sample lists under 450,000 distinct CDR3 sequences, roughly 15% occurring once. Time point reported: newly diagnosed GD, antithyroid drugs for less than 3 months. The TCR library was made from RNA extracted from PBMCs. These same records also appear under a second study, on T cells in Graves' hyperthyroidism and ophthalmopathy.

The sequencing here drew on peripheral blood mononuclear cells (PBMCs), taken at new diagnosis, from a patient treated with antithyroid drugs. Receptors were obtained from a young woman with Graves disease.

This sequence joins TRBV5-1 and TRBJ1-2; the match to TRBD1 covers 7 bases. The CDR3 has 13 amino acids. J gave up 8 bases and V 4 bases, and 8 bases lay outside the gene matches. Germline V gene data show CDR1 as SGHRS and CDR2 as YFSETQ. As DNA, the CDR3 is TGCGCCAGCAGCCCTGACAGGGAAGGAGGCTACACCTTC. It encodes CASSPDREGGYTF.

This clonotype was seen at least ten times. This sequence joins TRBV7-2 and TRBJ2-1; 7 bases align to TRBD1. This CDR3 spans 16 amino acids. CDR1 is SGHTA and CDR2 is FQGNSA in the germline V gene. The trim removed 1 base at V and 8 bases at J, leaving 11 bases unmatched. The CDR3 spells CASSLEGGALGYEQFF. The CDR3 DNA reads TGTGCCAGCAGCTTAGAAGGGGGCGCGTTAGGCTATGAGCAGTTCTTC. Looking up the rest from reference TRBV7-2 and TRBJ2-1 gives the full variable domain: GAGVSQSPSNKVTEKGKDVELRCDPISGHTALYWYRQSLGQGLEFLIYFQGNSAPDKSGLPSDRFSAERTGGSVSTLTIQRTQQEDSAVYLCASSLEGGALGYEQFFGPGTRLTVL.

The table lists this clonotype with a few counts. Here the CDR3 reads CASREDRGPDQPQHF. The CDR3 DNA reads TGTGCCAGCAGAGAGGACAGGGGTCCGGATCAGCCCCAGCATTTT. The rearrangement uses TRBV6-1 and TRBJ1-5; 9 positions match TRBD1. V was clipped by 6 bases and J by 5 bases; unmatched bases: 8. This CDR3 is 15 amino acids long. The germline V gene encodes CDR1 MNHNS and CDR2 SASEGT.

Worth noting for this clonotype: A much bigger clone sits one base away, suggesting this may be a read error. V usage is TRBV12-3 or TRBV12-4 and J usage is TRBJ1-1; D remains unclear. Trimming removed 3 bases from V and 3 bases from J, with 14 bases in between. The CDR3 is 15 residues long. DNA of the CDR3: TGTGCCAGCAGTTTCCGAGGCGTCGTGGACACTGAAGCTTTCTTT. Translation: CASSFRGVVDTEAFF.

There are many counts of this clonotype. This chain links TRBV7-9 with TRBJ2-1, with 10 positions matching TRBD1. V was pared by 4 bases and J by 2 bases, with 2 bases of the junction left unmatched. The CDR3 spans 15 residues. Germline V CDR1 and CDR2: SEHNR, FQNEAQ (reference sequence). The CDR3 sequence: CASSSTGGAYNEQFF. The CDR3 nucleotides are TGTGCCAGCAGCTCGACAGGGGGCGCCTACAATGAGCAGTTCTTC.

The genes are TRBV24-1 and TRBJ2-7, with TRBD2 as a possible D gene (5 bases). Germline V lookup: CDR1 KGHDR, CDR2 SFDVKD. The germline V and J ends were trimmed by 4 bases and 6 bases, with 12 bases remaining between them. The CDR3 is 13 amino acids. The CDR3 DNA reads TGTGCCACCAGTGACTCAATCGGGGTCGAGCAGTACTTC. Translated: CATSDSIGVEQYF.

This rearrangement joins TRBV5-1 to TRBJ2-5, with TRBD2 identical over 7 bases. The CDR3 sequence is 16 residues long. Trimming cost V 1 base and J 4 bases; bases outside gene matches: 10. Germline-derived CDR1 and CDR2 are SGHRS and YFSETQ. CDR3 loop: CASSLNLGLVRETQYF. The DNA for the CDR3 is TGCGCCAGCAGCTTGAACCTTGGACTAGTAAGAGAGACCCAGTACTTC.

This clonotype was detected only a few times. A read error may explain this, as a much larger clone is one base away. V gene TRBV12-3 or TRBV12-4 combines with J gene TRBJ2-6; the D is unclear. The CDR3 contains 13 residues. The CDR3 protein is CTSSLAGANVLTF. The CDR3 DNA reads TGTACCAGCAGTTTGGCTGGGGCCAACGTCCTGACTTTC.

V and J are TRBV6-2 or TRBV6-3 and TRBJ2-3; 7 positions match TRBD2. The CDR3 consists of 14 residues. Germline V gene data show CDR1 as MNHEY and CDR2 as SVGEGT. V was pared by 5 bases and J by 7 bases, with 9 bases of the junction left unmatched. The CDR3, as DNA: TGTGCCAGCAGTGAACGGGGGGAAGGGTATACGCAGTATTTT. The encoded protein is CASSERGEGYTQYF.

This clonotype was counted ten times or more. The chain employs TRBV5-1 and TRBJ2-1, with D perhaps matching TRBD2 (6 bases). From germline, CDR1 is SGHRS and CDR2 YFSETQ. The CDR3 is 13 amino acids. V was shortened by 6 bases and J by 2 bases, with 9 bases between the two germline ends. CDR3 DNA sequence: TGCGCCAGCACGGAGGGCGCCTACAATGAGCAGTTCTTC. This translates into CASTEGAYNEQFF.

The V call is TRBV20-1, the J call TRBJ1-2; TRBD1 aligns across 10 bases. Germline V gene lookup returns CDR1 DFQATT and CDR2 SNEGSKA (reference sequence). J lost 4 bases, V lost 5 bases, and 7 bases had no gene match. This CDR3 has 14 amino acids. The CDR3 loop is CSAGSRDRGYGYTF. CDR3 DNA sequence: TGCAGTGCTGGCTCCCGGGACAGGGGCTATGGCTACACCTTC.

The rearrangement joins TRBV4-1 to TRBJ2-6, with D uncertain. The V and J ends lost 2 bases and 2 bases respectively, with 10 bases between them. The CDR3 length is 16 residues. In germline, CDR1 is MGHRA, CDR2 YSYEKL. CDR3 residues: CASSQTGLPGANVLTF. For the CDR3, the DNA is TGCGCCAGCAGCCAAACCGGGCTACCTGGGGCCAACGTCCTGACTTTC.

This clonotype was seen at least ten times. The CDR3 nucleotides are TGTGCCTGGAGAAGACAGGATGCCACTGAAGCTTTCTTT. As protein: CAWRRQDATEAFF. The chain is built from TRBV30 and TRBJ1-1; perhaps TRBD1 as D (6 bases). V was trimmed by 3 bases and J by 4 bases, leaving 12 bases between them. Per germline, CDR1 GTSNPN and CDR2 SVGIG (reference sequence). The CDR3 has 13 amino acids. Full variable domain (outside the CDR3, taken from reference TRBV30 and TRBJ1-1): SQTIHQWPATLVQPVGSPLSLECTVEGTSNPNLYWYRQAAGRGLQLLFYSVGIGQISSEVPQNLSASRPQDRQFILSSKKLLLSDSGFYLCAWRRQDATEAFFGQGTRLTVV.

This clonotype was observed at least ten times. The rearrangement links TRBV27 to TRBJ2-1; a weak D match, TRBD1 (6 bases). Trimming left V 4 bases short and J 5 bases short, with 18 bases between. The CDR3 runs 16 residues. CDR1 MNHEY and CDR2 SMNVEV come from the germline V gene (reference sequence). CDR3 nucleotides: TGTGCCAGCAGTTACCCCACAGACAGGCCCAACAATGAGCAGTTCTTC. Residues: CASSYPTDRPNNEQFF.

V and J are TRBV20-1 and TRBJ1-6; maybe TRBD1 (6 bases). Germline V gene sequence: CDR1 DFQATT, CDR2 SNEGSKA (reference sequence). The CDR3 runs to 16 residues. With 6 bases removed from V and 3 bases from J, the gap between germline ends came to 18 bases. CDR3 bases: TGCAGTGCCCGCGCCGGACAGCCACTCTATAATTCACCCCTCCACTTT. This sequence encodes CSARAGQPLYNSPLHF.

This clonotype has more than one count but fewer than ten. The chain's CDR3 is CASRPGTPDTQYF. CDR3 DNA: TGTGCCAGCAGACCTGGGACCCCAGATACGCAGTATTTT. V is TRBV28 and J is TRBJ2-3; D may match TRBD1 or TRBD2 (5 bases each). CDR3 length: 13 residues. Trimming pared 6 bases from V and 4 bases from J, leaving 11 bases between. Germline CDR1 and CDR2: MDHEN and SYDVKM.

V and J are TRBV20-1 and TRBJ1-2, with 10 bases matching TRBD1. The ends lost 5 bases at V and 4 bases at J; junction bases unmatched: 4. CDR1 is DFQATT and CDR2 is SNEGSKA in the germline V gene (reference sequence). The CDR3 has 13 amino acids. CDR3 loop: CSAPWDRGYGYTF. The CDR3 nucleotides are TGCAGTGCTCCATGGGACAGGGGCTATGGCTACACCTTC.

This clonotype appeared a single time. The rearrangement uses TRBV25-1 and TRBJ1-1, with unresolved D. Germline V lookup: CDR1 MGHDK, CDR2 SYGVNS. The CDR3 runs to 10 residues. Between the trimmed V and J ends, which lost 3 bases and 11 bases, there was a span of 7 bases. The CDR3 DNA follows: TGTGCCAGCAGTGACACCAGGGCTTTCTTT. Its translation: CASSDTRAFF. The full variable domain, with the rest looked up from reference TRBV25-1 and TRBJ1-1, is EADIYQTPRYLVIGTGKKITLECSQTMGHDKMYWYQQDPGMELHLIHYSYGVNSTEKGDLSSESTVSRIRTEHFPLTLESARPSHTSQYLCASSDTRAFFGQGTRLTVV.

V gene TRBV10-3 combines with J gene TRBJ1-1; a weak D match, TRBD1 (5 bases). CDR1 and CDR2 (germline): ENHRY, SYGVKD. V was pared by 0 bases and J by 1 base, with 21 bases between. This CDR3 has 19 residues. CDR3 region: CAISESSTPGRGRNTEAFF. The CDR3 bases are TGTGCCATCAGTGAGTCGTCCACCCCTGGGAGGGGCCGGAACACTGAAGCTTTCTTT.

This chain connects TRBV4-2 to TRBJ1-2; D is unresolved. The germline V and J ends were trimmed by 1 base and 1 base, with 13 bases remaining between them. This CDR3 spans 16 amino acids. Germline CDR1 reads LGHNA; CDR2 reads YNFKEQ. Here the CDR3 DNA reads TGTGCCAGCAGCCAAGGTCCCGGAAAGAATAACTATGGCTACACCTTC. Its protein is CASSQGPGKNNYGYTF.

The sample holds a few counts of this clonotype. The rearrangement uses TRBV29-1 and TRBJ1-1; D might be TRBD1 (5 bases). The V and J ends lost 6 bases and 2 bases respectively, with 13 bases between them. CDR3 length: 13 residues. Germline assignment: CDR1 SQVTM and CDR2 ANQGSEA. CDR3 region: CSVAGTANTEAFF. CDR3 sequence (DNA): TGCAGCGTGGCCGGGACGGCCAACACTGAAGCTTTCTTT.

There are many counts of this clonotype. The chain joins TRBV20-1 to TRBJ2-7, with 14 bases fitting TRBD2. Germline lookup yields CDR1 DFQATT and CDR2 SNEGSKA (reference sequence). The CDR3 is 13 amino acids. With 5 bases clipped from V and 6 bases from J, the junction kept 3 bases outside the gene matches. The CDR3 protein is CSAEGLAGGEQYF. The CDR3 bases are TGCAGTGCTGAAGGACTAGCGGGGGGCGAGCAGTACTTC.

About this clonotype itself: A read error is possible here, since a much larger clone lies one base away. The chain uses TRBV12-5 and TRBJ2-1, with 8 bases identical to TRBD1. CDR1 is LGHNT and CDR2 is FRNRAP in the germline V gene. The CDR3 contains 15 residues. CDR3 coding DNA: TGTACTAGTGGTTTAGAAACAGGGGGTTATATTGAGCAGTTCTTC. Encoded protein: CTSGLETGGYIEQFF.

This clonotype has a count of ten or more. The chain employs TRBV28 and TRBJ2-7; no clear D. This CDR3 region has 12 residues. Germline V CDR1 and CDR2: MDHEN, SYDVKM. V was trimmed by 6 bases and J by 2 bases, leaving 8 bases between them. Here the CDR3 reads CASRTLAYEQYF. The CDR3 DNA follows: TGTGCCAGCAGGACATTGGCCTACGAGCAGTACTTC.

There are many counts of this clonotype. The chain combines TRBV3-1 with TRBJ1-1; D unclear. The germline CDR1 and CDR2 sequences are LGHDT and YNNKEL (reference sequence). The CDR3 covers 15 residues. V lost 0 bases and J lost 1, with 9 bases in between. CDR3 region: CASSQDAAKNTEAFF. The CDR3 bases are TGTGCCAGCAGCCAAGATGCGGCTAAGAACACTGAAGCTTTCTTT.

The chain employs TRBV2 and TRBJ1-4; D gene uncertain. The CDR3 runs 14 residues. Trimming removed 2 bases from V and 6 bases from J, with 10 bases in between. Per germline, CDR1 SNHLY and CDR2 FYNNEI. As DNA, the CDR3 is TGTGCCAGCAGTGAAAGGTGGGCGGATGAAAAACTGTTTTTT. It specifies CASSERWADEKLFF.

This clonotype occurred a few times. This chain links TRBV5-1 with TRBJ1-4, with 9 bases aligning to TRBD1. The CDR3 runs to 16 residues. Germline trimming cut 5 bases from V and 7 bases from J; bases unmatched to any gene: 12. Germline values: CDR1 SGHRS, CDR2 YFSETQ. The CDR3: CASSPRWGQGFEKLFF. CDR3 DNA: TGCGCCAGCAGTCCCCGGTGGGGACAGGGATTTGAAAAACTGTTTTTT.

Only a few counts were recorded for this clonotype. The V gene is TRBV6-5, the J gene TRBJ1-2, with a weak D call TRBD1 (5 bases). With 4 bases removed from V and 2 bases from J, the gap between germline ends came to 14 bases. The length of the CDR3 is 15 residues. The germline V gene encodes CDR1 MNHEY and CDR2 SVGAGI. This CDR3 reads CASSFTKTDNYGYTF. The CDR3, as DNA: TGTGCCAGCAGTTTCACAAAGACAGACAACTATGGCTACACCTTC.

Many counts were recorded for this clonotype. V is TRBV9 and J is TRBJ2-1, with TRBD2 identical over 7 bases. J gave up 4 bases and V 0 bases, and 7 bases lay outside the gene matches. Germline CDR1 SGDLS, CDR2 YYNGEE. The CDR3 is 16 residues long. This chain's CDR3 is CASSVAFQRGYNEQFF. In DNA, the CDR3 is TGTGCCAGCAGCGTAGCCTTCCAGCGGGGATACAATGAGCAGTTCTTC.

The rearrangement joins TRBV6-1 to TRBJ1-6; D not resolved. Trimming pared 1 base from V and 13 bases from J, leaving 14 bases between. This CDR3 is 14 amino acids long. Germline assignment: CDR1 MNHNS and CDR2 SASEGT. The CDR3 DNA follows: TGTGCCAGCAGTGAAGGGATGTCAGTAGGGCCCCTCCACTTT. The encoded protein is CASSEGMSVGPLHF.

The sample holds a few counts of this clonotype. The gene calls are TRBV19 and TRBJ1-1; D is unresolved. CDR3 length: 12 amino acids. The ends were cut back, 7 bases at V and 8 bases at J, with 14 bases in the middle. CDR1 and CDR2 (germline): LNHDA, SQIVND (reference sequence). CDR3 region: CASNRGQNEAFF. DNA of the CDR3: TGTGCCAGTAACCGTGGGCAGAACGAAGCTTTCTTT.

This clonotype was observed many times. The V gene is TRBV2, the J gene TRBJ2-2, with 7 bases that match TRBD1. The CDR3 contains 15 residues. The V gene's germline CDR1 is SNHLY and CDR2 FYNNEI. Trimming took 6 bases from V and 3 from J; bases not matched to a gene: 7. The CDR3 coding sequence is TGTGCCAGCAGGCCGACAGGGATTTACACCGGGGAGCTGTTTTTT. It is translated as CASRPTGIYTGELFF.